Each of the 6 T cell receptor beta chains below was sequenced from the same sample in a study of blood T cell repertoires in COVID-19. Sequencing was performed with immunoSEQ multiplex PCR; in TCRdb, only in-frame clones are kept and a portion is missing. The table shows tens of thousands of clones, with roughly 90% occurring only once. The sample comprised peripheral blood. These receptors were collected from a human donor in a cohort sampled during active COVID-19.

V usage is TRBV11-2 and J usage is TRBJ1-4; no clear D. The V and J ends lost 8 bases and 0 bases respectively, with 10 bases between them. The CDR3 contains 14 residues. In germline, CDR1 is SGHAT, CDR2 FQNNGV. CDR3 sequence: CASRDGATNEKLFF. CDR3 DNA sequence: TGTGCCAGCCGGGATGGTGCAACTAATGAAAAACTGTTTTTT.

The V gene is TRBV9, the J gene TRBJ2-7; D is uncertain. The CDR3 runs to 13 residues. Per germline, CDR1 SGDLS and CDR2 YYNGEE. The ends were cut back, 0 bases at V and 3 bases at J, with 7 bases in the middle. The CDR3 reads CASSVAPHYEQYF. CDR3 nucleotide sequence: TGTGCCAGCAGCGTAGCCCCCCACTACGAGCAGTACTTC.

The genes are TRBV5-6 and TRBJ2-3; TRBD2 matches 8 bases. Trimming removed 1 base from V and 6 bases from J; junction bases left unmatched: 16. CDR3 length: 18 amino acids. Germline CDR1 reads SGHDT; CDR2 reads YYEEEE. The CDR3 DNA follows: TGTGCCAGCAGCTTGATGTGGGACACTGGACTAGCCATCGATACGCAGTATTTT. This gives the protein CASSLMWDTGLAIDTQYF.

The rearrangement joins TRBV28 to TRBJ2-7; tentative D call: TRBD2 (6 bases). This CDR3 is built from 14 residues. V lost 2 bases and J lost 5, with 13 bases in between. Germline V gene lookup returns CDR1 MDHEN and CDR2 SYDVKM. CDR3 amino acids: CASSLASGAHEQYF. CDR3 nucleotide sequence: TGTGCCAGCAGTTTAGCGTCGGGAGCGCACGAGCAGTACTTC.

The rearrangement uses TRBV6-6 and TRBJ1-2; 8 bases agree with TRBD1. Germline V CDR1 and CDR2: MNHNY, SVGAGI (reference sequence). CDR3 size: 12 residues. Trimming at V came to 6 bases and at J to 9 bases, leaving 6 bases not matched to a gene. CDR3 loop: CASRAGTGSYTF. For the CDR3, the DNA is TGTGCCAGCAGGGCCGGGACAGGAAGCTACACCTTC.

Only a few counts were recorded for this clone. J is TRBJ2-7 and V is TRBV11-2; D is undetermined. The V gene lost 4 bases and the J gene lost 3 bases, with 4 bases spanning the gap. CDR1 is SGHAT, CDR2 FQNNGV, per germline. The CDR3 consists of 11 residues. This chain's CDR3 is CASSSNYEQYF. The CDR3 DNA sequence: TGTGCCAGCAGCTCAAACTACGAGCAGTACTTC. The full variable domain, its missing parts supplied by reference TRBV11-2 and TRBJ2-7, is EAGVAQSPRYKIIEKRQSVAFWCNPISGHATLYWYQQILGQGPKLLIQFQNNGVVDDSQLPKDRFSAERLKGVDSTLKIQPAKLEDSAVYLCASSSNYEQYFGPGTRLTVT.